The 25 T cell receptor beta chains given below trace back to one sample, sequenced in a study of PD-L1 blockade in urothelial cancer. Here immunoSEQ multiplex PCR was the method, and the copy in TCRdb shows in-frame clones only, minus some. The repertoire holds 120,000 or so clones, with around 88% as singletons. Time point: peripheral blood 6 weeks after treatment start. Material: PBMCs, obtained around atezolizumab (anti-PD-L1) treatment. All receptors come from a man aged 50 to 60 with urothelial cancer.

This clone turned up a few times. J is TRBJ2-5 and V is TRBV28, with D possibly being TRBD2 (5 bases). CDR3 length: 14 amino acids. Germline V CDR1 and CDR2: MDHEN, SYDVKM. V lost 6 bases to trimming and J lost 5 bases, with 16 bases between them. The CDR3 DNA follows: TGTGCCAGCAGCTCACTAAGGTGGAGGGAGACCCAGTACTTC. It translates to CASSSLRWRETQYF.

The rearrangement links TRBV30 to TRBJ2-5; 8 bases match TRBD2. The trim removed 2 bases at V and 5 bases at J, leaving 4 bases unmatched. Germline values: CDR1 GTSNPN, CDR2 SVGIG (reference sequence). CDR3 length: 13 amino acids. Here the CDR3 DNA reads TGTGCCTGGAGTCCGGGGGGGGTGGAGACCCAGTACTTC. It specifies CAWSPGGVETQYF.

J is TRBJ1-6 and V is TRBV6-6; D gene ambiguous. V dropped 10 bases and J dropped 4 bases, with 11 bases sitting between them. From germline, CDR1 is MNHNY and CDR2 SVGAGI (reference sequence). The CDR3 is made up of 13 amino acids. For the CDR3, the DNA is TGTGCCACCAACCGGGAGTATAATTCACCCCTCCACTTT. The encoded protein is CATNREYNSPLHF.

This clone appeared a single time. The chain combines TRBV11-3 with TRBJ2-5; 9 bases are a match to TRBD2. There are 18 residues in the CDR3. The germline V gene encodes CDR1 SGHNT and CDR2 YENEEA. Trimming took 1 base from V and 1 from J; bases not matched to a gene: 10. This CDR3 is CASSLGALAGAGQETQYF. The DNA for the CDR3 is TGTGCCAGCAGCTTAGGGGCATTAGCGGGAGCGGGCCAAGAGACCCAGTACTTC.

This chain joins TRBV10-3 and TRBJ2-7; 9 positions agree with TRBD1. This CDR3 region has 14 residues. The V gene end was trimmed by 2 bases and the J gene end by 3 bases; junction bases not matched to a gene: 2. Germline assignment: CDR1 ENHRY and CDR2 SYGVKD. In DNA form, the CDR3 reads TGTGCCATCAGTGAGGGGACAGGGAACTACGAGCAGTACTTC. Translation: CAISEGTGNYEQYF.

The genes are TRBV6-4 and TRBJ1-5; 10 bases match TRBD1. The CDR3 extends over 17 amino acids. Looked up from germline, CDR1 is MRHNA and CDR2 is SNTAGT. The trim removed 4 bases at V and 7 bases at J, leaving 13 bases unmatched. The CDR3 loop is CASSGHRDRGPRQPQHF. The CDR3 DNA is TGTGCCAGCAGTGGTCACCGGGACAGGGGCCCCAGGCAGCCCCAGCATTTT.

The chain combines TRBV7-9 with TRBJ2-3, with D hard to call. The V gene's germline CDR1 is SEHNR and CDR2 FQNEAQ (reference sequence). This CDR3 spans 16 amino acids. Trimming cost V 0 bases and J 1 base, with 11 bases left between them. Written as DNA, the CDR3 is TGTGCCAGCAGCTTAGCGCGAACGGCGGGCACAGATACGCAGTATTTT. Translation gives CASSLARTAGTDTQYF.

The rearrangement joins TRBV10-3 to TRBJ2-3; 9 nucleotides match TRBD2. The V gene's germline CDR1 is ENHRY and CDR2 SYGVKD. The CDR3 is 19 amino acids. V shed 4 bases, J shed 5 bases, and the junction held 19 bases outside the gene matches. CDR3 in amino acids: CAISVLAGSPLPRLDTQYF. The CDR3 DNA is TGTGCCATCAGTGTACTAGCGGGCTCCCCCCTCCCGAGGCTAGATACGCAGTATTTT.

The chain has TRBV5-1 and TRBJ2-3, with TRBD1 matching over 8 bases. Germline loops: CDR1 SGHRS, CDR2 YFSETQ. The CDR3 is 13 amino acids. Trimming at V came to 4 bases and at J to 3 bases, leaving 1 base not matched to a gene. The DNA of the CDR3 is TGCGCCAGCAGCCGGACAGGGACAGATACGCAGTATTTT. This gives the protein CASSRTGTDTQYF. The full variable domain, completed using reference TRBV5-1 and TRBJ2-3, is KAGVTQTPRYLIKTRGQQVTLSCSPISGHRSVSWYQQTPGQGLQFLFEYFSETQRNKGNFPGRFSGRQFSNSRSEMNVSTLELGDSALYLCASSRTGTDTQYFGPGTRLTVL.

V is TRBV6-1 and J is TRBJ2-7; 10 nucleotides line up with TRBD1. Germline-derived CDR1 and CDR2 are MNHNS and SASEGT. This CDR3 has 14 residues. V trimming: 4 bases; J trimming: 6 bases; junction bases outside the gene matches: 6. In nucleotides, the CDR3 is TGTGCCAGCAGTGTGGGACAGGGGAAGGCCGAGCAGTACTTC. Translation gives CASSVGQGKAEQYF.

This clone appeared once. The chain is built from TRBV30 and TRBJ1-2; D gene unclear. Germline CDR1 GTSNPN, CDR2 SVGIG (reference sequence). Trimming removed 3 bases from V and 4 bases from J, with 15 bases in between. This CDR3 comprises 14 residues. DNA of the CDR3: TGTGCCTGGAGCCCCCTAGGGAGTATCTATGGCTACACCTTC. Translated: CAWSPLGSIYGYTF.

CDR3 DNA: TGTGCCAGCTCACCCTTTGGTGGAGCCCAGCATTTT. As protein: CASSPFGGAQHF. The V call is TRBV18, the J call TRBJ1-5; D is undetermined. Germline V gives CDR1 KGHSH, CDR2 LQKENI. There are 12 residues in the CDR3. V was shortened by 3 bases and J by 11 bases, with 11 bases between the two germline ends.

Worth noting for this clone: At one end, the junction sequence differs from germline, possibly due to a read error. J is TRBJ2-7 and V is TRBV11-2, with 9 bases aligning to TRBD1. The CDR3 consists of 13 residues. The germline gives CDR1 SGHAT, CDR2 FQNNGV. As DNA, the CDR3 is TGTGCCAGCAGCTTAGATCGGAGCGGGACAGGGTCCTTC. It translates to CASSLDRSGTGSF. Supplemented by reference TRBV11-2 and TRBJ2-7, the full variable domain reads EAGVAQSPRYKIIEKRQSVAFWCNPISGHATLYWYQQILGQGPKLLIQFQNNGVVDDSQLPKDRFSAERLKGVDSTLKIQPAKLEDSAVYLCASSLDRSGTGSFGPGTRLTVT.

The rearrangement links TRBV28 to TRBJ2-1; 8 bases match TRBD2. CDR1 and CDR2 (germline): MDHEN, SYDVKM. The CDR3 is 14 residues long. V shed 3 bases, J shed 3 bases, and the junction held 1 base outside the gene matches. The CDR3, as DNA: TGTGCCAGCAGTTTTAGCGGGGTCTACAATGAGCAGTTCTTC. It encodes CASSFSGVYNEQFF.

This rearrangement joins TRBV19 to TRBJ1-6; D perhaps matches TRBD1 (6 bases). V lost 6 bases to trimming and J lost 4 bases, with 16 bases between them. The germline V gene encodes CDR1 LNHDA and CDR2 SQIVND (reference sequence). The CDR3 is 16 residues long. The CDR3 here is CASRIISGQYNSPLHF. The DNA of the CDR3 is TGTGCCAGTAGAATAATTTCGGGACAATATAATTCACCCCTCCACTTT.

This clone turned up a few times. The V and J genes are TRBV10-1 and TRBJ2-1, with 8 bases that match TRBD2. The ends lost 0 bases at V and 7 bases at J; junction bases unmatched: 8. In germline, CDR1 is WNHNN, CDR2 SYGVQD (reference sequence). The CDR3 has 16 residues. As DNA, the CDR3 is TGCGCCAGCAGTGAGTCGCAGCGGGAGATTTGGAATGAGCAGTTCTTC. Translating it yields CASSESQREIWNEQFF.

The CDR3 loop is CASSPGLAGSDTQYF. The CDR3 DNA reads TGTGCCAGCTCACCCGGACTAGCGGGGTCAGATACGCAGTATTTT. The gene calls are TRBV18 and TRBJ2-3; TRBD2 matches at 12 bases. The ends lost 3 bases at V and 4 bases at J; junction bases unmatched: 2. Germline CDR1 and CDR2: KGHSH and LQKENI. The CDR3 has 15 amino acids. The variable domain in full, completed from reference TRBV18 and TRBJ2-3, reads NAGVMQNPRHLVRRRGQEARLRCSPMKGHSHVYWYRQLPEEGLKFMVYLQKENIIDESGMPKERFSAEFPKEGPSILRIQQVVRGDSAAYFCASSPGLAGSDTQYFGPGTRLTVL.

The V and J genes are TRBV2 and TRBJ2-7; the match to TRBD2 covers 10 bases. The germline V gene encodes CDR1 SNHLY and CDR2 FYNNEI. The CDR3 runs 15 residues. The J segment lost 3 bases and the V segment lost 2 bases, leaving 4 bases of the junction unmatched. The CDR3 region has the DNA TGTGCCAGCAGTGAAAGCGGGAGGGCCCTCTACGAGCAGTACTTC. Protein: CASSESGRALYEQYF.

The rearrangement uses TRBV6-1 and TRBJ2-3; TRBD2 matches 11 bases. The germline CDR1 and CDR2 sequences are MNHNS and SASEGT. The CDR3 contains 17 residues. The trim removed 2 bases at V and 4 bases at J, leaving 8 bases unmatched. This CDR3 is CASSESLAGGSADTQYF. CDR3 bases: TGTGCCAGCAGTGAATCCCTAGCGGGAGGTTCTGCAGATACGCAGTATTTT.

The DNA of the CDR3 is TGTGCCTGGAGTTCGAGTATAGGGGGTTCCACAGATACGCAGTATTTT. As protein: CAWSSSIGGSTDTQYF. J is TRBJ2-3 and V is TRBV30; possibly TRBD1 for D (6 bases). This CDR3 has 16 residues. The V and J ends lost 2 bases and 2 bases respectively, with 17 bases between them. Germline CDR1 reads GTSNPN; CDR2 reads SVGIG (reference sequence).

The rearrangement links TRBV10-3 to TRBJ2-7, with 12 bases aligning to TRBD2. The germline gives CDR1 ENHRY, CDR2 SYGVKD. The V gene end was trimmed by 5 bases and the J gene end by 7 bases; junction bases not matched to a gene: 12. This CDR3 region has 16 residues. This chain's CDR3 is CAISPTSGRSSGEQYF. The CDR3 nucleotides are TGTGCCATCAGTCCAACTAGCGGGAGGTCCTCTGGGGAGCAGTACTTC.

The J gene is TRBJ2-7, the V gene TRBV16, with D possibly TRBD1 on 6 matching bases. The germline V and J ends were trimmed by 0 bases and 6 bases, with 18 bases remaining between them. This CDR3 region has 16 residues. The germline CDR1 and CDR2 sequences are KGHSY and FQNENV. CDR3 nucleotides: TGTGCCAGCAGCCAATCGGCAGGGGAACCACGACGCGAGCAGTACTTC. The encoded protein is CASSQSAGEPRREQYF.

About this clone: One end of the junction does not line up with germline, which may come from a read error. The chain is built from TRBV28 and TRBJ2-5; TRBD2 matches at 8 bases. The CDR3 is 15 amino acids. The germline V gene encodes CDR1 MDHEN and CDR2 SYDVKM. CDR3 nucleotide sequence: TGTGCCAGCAGTTTGAAGCGGGAGTCCCAAGTGACCCAGTACTTC. As protein: CASSLKRESQVTQYF. The whole variable domain, filled in from reference TRBV28 and TRBJ2-5, reads DVKVTQSSRYLVKRTGEKVFLECVQDMDHENMFWYRQDPGLGLRLIYFSYDVKMKEKGDIPEGYSVSREKKERFSLILESASTNQTSMYLCASSLKRESQVTQYFGPGTRLLVL.

The rearrangement links TRBV6-6 to TRBJ1-2, with D unclear. Germline V gene data show CDR1 as MNHNY and CDR2 as SVGAGI (reference sequence). The CDR3 consists of 14 residues. The V and J ends lost 0 bases and 7 bases respectively, with 12 bases between them. The CDR3 sequence: CASSYSTRQAGYTF. The CDR3 region has the DNA TGTGCCAGCAGTTACTCTACTCGGCAGGCTGGCTACACCTTC.

This chain uses TRBV5-4 with TRBJ1-2; 7 bases agree with TRBD1. The V and J ends lost 0 bases and 7 bases, in that order; junction bases with no gene match: 6. The CDR3 is made up of 14 amino acids. The germline gives CDR1 SGHNT, CDR2 YYREEE (reference sequence). The CDR3 DNA sequence: TGTGCCAGCAGCTTGGAGAGGGGGCTGGCTGGCTACACCTTC. Residues: CASSLERGLAGYTF. Variable domain in full (rest from reference TRBV5-4 and TRBJ1-2): ETGVTQSPTHLIKTRGQQVTLRCSSQSGHNTVSWYQQALGQGPQFIFQYYREEENGRGNFPPRFSGLQFPNYSSELNVNALELDDSALYLCASSLERGLAGYTFGSGTRLTVV.